These T cell receptor beta chains were read from a single sample in a study of cytomegalovirus exposure and HLA in healthy donors. TCRdb keeps only in-frame clones here, not all; method: immunoSEQ multiplex PCR. This repertoire shows 100,000 to 150,000 clones, roughly 95% found once; its top ten account for 1.7%. The sequenced material came from PBMCs. All receptors derive from a man aged 18-30 years in good health and CMV-seronegative. Both conserved end residues are part of each CDR3. A D gene is named only where the DNA matches it firmly.

V gene	J gene	D gene	CDR3 DNA	CDR3 protein
TRBV21-1	TRBJ2-7	-	TGTGCCAGCAGCAAAGGTACGGACGTGTCGCAGGGGCGCGCTGTAGTCTCCTACGAGCAGTACTTC	CASSKGTDVSQGRAVVSYEQYF
TRBV15	TRBJ1-4	-	TGTGCCACCAGCAGAGATTATCCAGGGCGGGGGGAAAAACTGTTTTTT	CATSRDYPGRGEKLFF
TRBV11-3	TRBJ1-1	TRBD1	TGTGCCAGCAGCTTGGGGACAGGGGCGACTGAAGCTTTCTTT	CASSLGTGATEAFF
TRBV7-2	TRBJ2-7	-	TGTGCCAGCAGCTTAGCTTCCGGCCAGGACGAGCAGTACTTC	CASSLASGQDEQYF
TRBV4-3	TRBJ1-2	-	TGCGCCAGCAGCCTTGACCCTGGGGGCACATTCTATGGCTACACCTTC	CASSLDPGGTFYGYTF
TRBV9	TRBJ2-2	-	TGTGCCAGCAGCGTAGTAGGGGCCACCGGGGAGCTGTTTTTT	CASSVVGATGELFF
TRBV19	TRBJ1-2	-	TGTGCCAGTAGTATAGCACAGGGAAACTATGGCTACACCTTC	CASSIAQGNYGYTF
TRBV5-5	TRBJ1-1	-	TGTGCCAGCAGCGTTAGACAGAACCTGAACACTGAAGCTTTCTTT	CASSVRQNLNTEAFF
TRBV28	TRBJ2-3	TRBD2	TGTGCCAGCAGAGGGGAGGGATTGGCCCCTGATACGCAGTATTTT	CASRGEGLAPDTQYF
TRBV18	TRBJ2-3	TRBD1	TGTGCCAGCTCATGGACAGGTCCAGGGGCAGATACGCAGTATTTT	CASSWTGPGADTQYF
TRBV7-3	TRBJ2-3	TRBD1	TGTGCCAGCAGCTTAAAGGTCGAGGGGGCCACAGATACGCAGTATTTT	CASSLKVEGATDTQYF